These 20 T cell receptor beta chains originate from one sample sequenced in a study of T cell repertoires in cytomegalovirus infection. Via MiXCR, TCRdb re-called the reads, giving one row per CDR3 protein. The table lists around 450,000 distinct CDR3 sequences, approximately 10% of them singletons, with roughly 10% in the top ten. Sequenced sample: PBMCs. These TCRs come from a human donor in good health (CMV status not recorded). Some clones in this sample may be carry-over from other donors' samples.

This clonotype occurred many times. The V gene is TRBV7-2, the J gene TRBJ1-2; 7 positions agree with TRBD1. The CDR3 length is 13 residues. The germline gives CDR1 SGHTA, CDR2 FQGNSA. Germline trimming cut 5 bases from V and 4 bases from J; bases unmatched to any gene: 4. CDR3: CASSARGAYGYTF. The CDR3 DNA sequence: TGTGCCAGCAGCGCCAGGGGGGCCTATGGCTACACCTTC.

This clonotype has a count of ten or more. The chain uses TRBV14 and TRBJ2-1; D is ambiguous. Trimming took 1 base from V and 1 from J, leaving 5 bases between them. Per germline, CDR1 SGHDN and CDR2 FVKESK. The CDR3 has 14 amino acids. Written as DNA, the CDR3 is TGTGCCAGCAGCCAAGGACTTTCCTACAATGAGCAGTTCTTC. This codes for CASSQGLSYNEQFF.

This clonotype was recorded at least ten times. The CDR3 sequence: CSAREGTEAFF. The CDR3 DNA follows: TGCAGTGCTAGAGAGGGAACTGAAGCTTTCTTT. The chain combines TRBV20-1 with TRBJ1-1; D uncertain. The CDR3 runs to 11 residues. V was clipped by 0 bases and J by 5 bases, with 4 bases between them. Germline CDR1 reads DFQATT; CDR2 reads SNEGSKA (reference sequence).

Details on this clonotype: A single base separates this from a much larger clone, so it may be a read error. This chain joins TRBV7-3 and TRBJ2-3; D is possibly TRBD1 (5 bases). The CDR3 sequence is 15 residues long. Germline loops: CDR1 SGHTA, CDR2 FQGTGA. The CDR3 region is CASSSTGTYTDAQYF. CDR3 in DNA: TGTGCCAGCAGCTCCACAGGCACATACACAGATGCGCAGTATTTT.

This clonotype has just a few counts. This rearrangement joins TRBV2 to TRBJ2-7; D remains unclear. CDR1 is SNHLY and CDR2 is FYNNEI in the germline V gene. With 2 bases removed from V and 0 bases from J, the gap between germline ends came to 11 bases. The CDR3 has 15 amino acids. CDR3 DNA sequence: TGTGCCAGCAGTGAAAGGGCCTCAAGCTCCTACGAGCAGTACTTC. Encoded protein: CASSERASSSYEQYF.

This clonotype occurred a few times. This chain uses TRBV14 with TRBJ2-4; D possibly corresponds to TRBD2 (6 bases). Germline lookup yields CDR1 SGHDN and CDR2 FVKESK. The CDR3 loop spans 12 amino acids. The V end was cut by 8 bases, the J end by 8 bases, with 13 bases between. CDR3 sequence (DNA): TGTGCCAGCTCGGGGGAAACGGACATTCAGTACTTC. Translated, it gives CASSGETDIQYF.

The table lists this clonotype with many counts. V usage is TRBV27 and J usage is TRBJ1-4; D is possibly TRBD1 (5 bases). In germline, CDR1 is MNHEY, CDR2 SMNVEV (reference sequence). The V and J ends lost 5 bases and 8 bases respectively, with 12 bases between them. This CDR3 spans 13 amino acids. The CDR3 bases are TGTGCCAGCAGTCCCAGGGACCGCGAAAAACTGTTTTTT. Protein sequence: CASSPRDREKLFF.

The chain links TRBV6-5 to TRBJ1-6; a weak D match, TRBD1 (5 bases). This CDR3 spans 18 amino acids. V was trimmed by 2 bases and J by 0 bases, leaving 14 bases between them. CDR1 and CDR2 (germline): MNHEY, SVGAGI. Here the CDR3 reads CASSYRNRQYSYNSPLHF. DNA of the CDR3: TGTGCCAGCAGTTACAGGAACAGGCAGTACTCCTATAATTCACCCCTCCACTTT.

This clonotype was counted at least ten times. The genes are TRBV12-3 or TRBV12-4 and TRBJ1-1, with D possibly TRBD1 on 6 matching bases. This CDR3 has 13 residues. The V end was cut by 8 bases, the J end by 0 bases, with 10 bases between. This CDR3 is CASGGQLNTEAFF. CDR3 nucleotides: TGTGCCAGCGGCGGACAGCTGAACACTGAAGCTTTCTTT.

This clonotype was observed at least ten times. The V gene is TRBV9, the J gene TRBJ1-1, with D tentatively TRBD1 (5 bases). The CDR3 extends over 15 amino acids. Per germline, CDR1 SGDLS and CDR2 YYNGEE. Trimming shortened V by 3 bases and J by 1 base, and 13 bases separated the two germline ends. The CDR3 bases are TGTGCCAGCAGCGGCCGGGACCCCAAGAACACTGAAGCTTTCTTT. Translated, it gives CASSGRDPKNTEAFF.

This clonotype appeared a few times. The chain links TRBV28 to TRBJ2-1, with 9 nucleotides matching TRBD2. The CDR3 totals 14 residues. From germline, CDR1 is MDHEN and CDR2 SYDVKM. Trimming at V came to 11 bases and at J to 9 bases, leaving 14 bases not matched to a gene. The CDR3 is CALQRGLARTEQFF. In DNA form, the CDR3 reads TGTGCCCTCCAACGGGGACTAGCAAGAACTGAGCAGTTCTTC. Based on the CDR3 plus reference TRBV28 and TRBJ2-1, the full variable domain is DVKVTQSSRYLVKRTGEKVFLECVQDMDHENMFWYRQDPGLGLRLIYFSYDVKMKEKGDIPEGYSVSREKKERFSLILESASTNQTSMYLCALQRGLARTEQFFGPGTRLTVL.

This clonotype was observed many times. The J gene is TRBJ2-5, the V gene TRBV12-3 or TRBV12-4, with 12 bases fitting TRBD2. The J segment lost 5 bases and the V segment lost 6 bases, leaving 7 bases of the junction unmatched. This CDR3 comprises 15 residues. CDR3 in DNA: TGTGCCAGCAGCCCCCTAGCGGGAGGGCGTGAGACCCAGTACTTC. Translation: CASSPLAGGRETQYF.

This clonotype occurred many times. The rearrangement uses TRBV6-4 and TRBJ1-6; D is possibly TRBD1 (6 bases). This CDR3 has 14 amino acids. Germline V lookup: CDR1 MRHNA, CDR2 SNTAGT. Trimming stripped 5 bases from V and 5 bases from J, with 10 bases between. The CDR3 reads CASSPGTHNSPLHF. The CDR3, as DNA: TGTGCCAGCAGTCCCGGGACACATAATTCACCCCTCCACTTT.

Many counts were recorded for this clonotype. This sequence joins TRBV5-4 and TRBJ2-5; D is uncertain. This CDR3 spans 15 amino acids. Trimming took 4 bases from V and 3 from J, leaving 16 bases between them. The V gene's germline CDR1 is SGHNT and CDR2 YYREEE (reference sequence). The CDR3 bases are TGTGCCAGCAGCCAAAACGGACCCTCGGAAGAGACCCAGTACTTC. This sequence encodes CASSQNGPSEETQYF.

The CDR3 region is CASSGDRGSYNSPLHF. CDR3 nucleotides: TGTGCCAGCAGTGGGGACAGGGGCTCCTATAATTCACCCCTCCACTTT. The chain is built from TRBV6-1 and TRBJ1-6; 10 nucleotides match TRBD1. Germline CDR1 is MNHNS and CDR2 is SASEGT. CDR3 size: 16 residues. V gave up 4 bases and J gave up 0 bases; unmatched junction bases: 0.

The sample holds many counts of this clonotype. V and J are TRBV7-2 and TRBJ1-2, with 7 bases aligning to TRBD1. The CDR3 runs 16 residues. V was clipped by 4 bases and J by 1 base; unmatched bases: 9. Per the germline V gene, CDR1 is SGHTA and CDR2 is FQGNSA. The CDR3 sequence is CASSYPLGTVNYGYTF. The CDR3 region has the DNA TGTGCCAGCAGCTACCCACTGGGGACAGTTAACTATGGCTACACCTTC.

This clonotype was observed a few times. This chain joins TRBV20-1 and TRBJ2-1; TRBD2 matches at 14 bases. The length of the CDR3 is 16 residues. Germline CDR1 is DFQATT and CDR2 is SNEGSKA (reference sequence). The V segment lost 3 bases and the J segment 9 bases; nucleotides outside the gene matches: 10. The CDR3 DNA reads TGCAGTGCTAGGCCAGTGACTAGCGGGAGGGCCTTTGAGCAGTTCTTC. Translating it yields CSARPVTSGRAFEQFF.

This clonotype was counted at least ten times. The chain combines TRBV7-2 with TRBJ2-1; 8 bases line up with TRBD1. J gave up 8 bases and V 6 bases, and 9 bases lay outside the gene matches. The length of the CDR3 is 14 residues. Looked up from germline, CDR1 is SGHTA and CDR2 is FQGNSA. The CDR3 DNA reads as TGTGCCAGCAGGAGGGGGCAGGGGGCACATGAGCAGTTCTTC. Its translation is CASRRGQGAHEQFF.

This clonotype was found a few times. This chain uses TRBV3-1 with TRBJ1-2; TRBD1 is a possible D gene (5 bases). The CDR3 runs 14 residues. Germline CDR1 and CDR2: LGHDT and YNNKEL (reference sequence). V was shortened by 1 base and J by 7 bases, with 13 bases between the two germline ends. The DNA of the CDR3 is TGTGCCAGCAGCCAAGGTGGGGGGAAAGGTGGCTACACCTTC. Protein sequence: CASSQGGGKGGYTF.

The sample holds many counts of this clonotype. The gene calls are TRBV9 and TRBJ2-3; D is ambiguous. With 3 bases removed from V and 2 bases from J, the gap between germline ends came to 10 bases. CDR1 is SGDLS, CDR2 YYNGEE, per germline. The CDR3 covers 14 residues. CDR3 in amino acids: CASSGDGSTDTQYF. CDR3 bases: TGTGCCAGCAGCGGCGACGGGTCCACAGATACGCAGTATTTT. The whole variable domain, remainder taken from reference TRBV9 and TRBJ2-3, is DSGVTQTPKHLITATGQRVTLRCSPRSGDLSVYWYQQSLDQGLQFLIQYYNGEERAKGNILERFSAQQFPDLHSELNLSSLELGDSALYFCASSGDGSTDTQYFGPGTRLTVL.